The 16 T cell receptor beta chains listed next were all sequenced from one sample in a study of OX40 agonist ivuxolimab in advanced cancers. Produced via immunoSEQ multiplex PCR; TCRdb's table is partial and in-frame only. In the table there are more than 60,000 clones, 84% of which are singletons. The sequencing here drew on CD4+ or CD8+ T cells sorted from blood, taken in a trial of the OX40 agonist ivuxolimab. Receptors were obtained from an adult with an advanced solid tumor such as melanoma, head and neck, liver or kidney cancer.

This sequence joins TRBV4-1 and TRBJ2-1; D is uncertain. Trimming stripped 0 bases from V and 9 bases from J, with 18 bases between. Germline V CDR1 and CDR2: MGHRA, YSYEKL. The CDR3 is made up of 16 amino acids. CDR3 loop: CASSQDPPLLNGEQFF. As DNA, the CDR3 is TGCGCCAGCAGCCAAGATCCTCCCCTCCTCAACGGTGAGCAGTTCTTC.

The rearrangement links TRBV18 to TRBJ1-5; no clear D gene. V gave up 4 bases and J gave up 4 bases, with 11 bases separating them. The CDR3 has 14 amino acids. Germline loops: CDR1 KGHSH, CDR2 LQKENI. CDR3 nucleotide sequence: TGTGCCAGCTCACGTCAAAAAGTGAATCAGCCCCAGCATTTT. Its translation: CASSRQKVNQPQHF. Filled out from reference TRBV18 and TRBJ1-5, the complete variable domain reads NAGVMQNPRHLVRRRGQEARLRCSPMKGHSHVYWYRQLPEEGLKFMVYLQKENIIDESGMPKERFSAEFPKEGPSILRIQQVVRGDSAAYFCASSRQKVNQPQHFGDGTRLSIL.

V and J are TRBV6-5 and TRBJ1-2; no reliable D call. Germline V gene data show CDR1 as MNHEY and CDR2 as SVGAGI. There are 14 residues in the CDR3. V was trimmed by 2 bases and J by 2 bases, leaving 9 bases between them. CDR3 residues: CASSYRARNYGYTF. The CDR3 nucleotides are TGTGCCAGCAGTTACCGTGCCAGGAACTATGGCTACACCTTC.

The J gene is TRBJ1-2, the V gene TRBV10-1, with D tentatively TRBD1 (5 bases). The CDR3 loop spans 14 amino acids. V lost 6 bases, J lost 3 bases, and 14 bases lay in between. In germline, CDR1 is WNHNN, CDR2 SYGVQD (reference sequence). The CDR3 is CASSPRVYDYGYTF. The CDR3 DNA sequence: TGCGCCAGCAGCCCCAGGGTTTACGACTATGGCTACACCTTC.

The chain carries TRBV12-5 and TRBJ2-3; 10 nucleotides line up with TRBD2. CDR3 length equals 18 residues. The ends lost 1 base at V and 0 bases at J; junction bases unmatched: 7. The germline gives CDR1 LGHNT, CDR2 FRNRAP. The CDR3 region has the DNA TGTGCTAGTGGTTTGGGGGTGGGACTAGCGTATAGCACAGATACGCAGTATTTT. Translating it yields CASGLGVGLAYSTDTQYF.

The rearrangement uses TRBV5-1 and TRBJ1-3; the D gene is possibly TRBD1 (5 bases). With 6 bases removed from V and 0 bases from J, the gap between germline ends came to 13 bases. There are 15 residues in the CDR3. The germline gives CDR1 SGHRS, CDR2 YFSETQ. The CDR3 DNA reads TGCGCCAGCAAGCGGGACGGCGTCTCTGGAAACACCATATATTTT. It yields the protein CASKRDGVSGNTIYF.

The chain links TRBV5-1 to TRBJ1-1; D possibly corresponds to TRBD1 (5 bases). This CDR3 spans 16 amino acids. Germline V gene data show CDR1 as SGHRS and CDR2 as YFSETQ. V lost 1 base to trimming and J lost 1 base, with 14 bases between them. The DNA for the CDR3 is TGCGCCAGCAGCTTGTACGGTTCGGGGCAGAACACTGAAGCTTTCTTT. This encodes CASSLYGSGQNTEAFF.

This chain joins TRBV6-5 and TRBJ2-2, with a tentative D call TRBD1 (5 bases). Trimming left V 7 bases short and J 7 bases short, with 19 bases between. This CDR3 comprises 15 residues. Germline values: CDR1 MNHEY, CDR2 SVGAGI. The CDR3 protein is CASIFHRTVGGELFF. The DNA for the CDR3 is TGTGCCAGCATATTCCACAGGACGGTCGGCGGGGAGCTGTTTTTT.

This clone has only a few counts. J is TRBJ1-6 and V is TRBV20-1; the D gene is possibly TRBD1 (5 bases). Germline-derived CDR1 and CDR2 are DFQATT and SNEGSKA (reference sequence). CDR3 length: 11 residues. V was clipped by 6 bases and J by 9 bases, with 9 bases between them. As DNA, the CDR3 is TGCAGTGCAAGCGGGGGTTCACCCCTCCACTTT. This translates into CSASGGSPLHF.

This chain uses TRBV7-9 with TRBJ1-6; 7 nucleotides match TRBD1. The CDR3 loop spans 15 amino acids. The germline V gene has CDR1 SEHNR and CDR2 FQNEAQ (reference sequence). The junction had 9 bases not matched to a gene; V was cut back by 5 bases and J by 8 bases. The CDR3 DNA reads TGTGCCAGCAGCCCAGGGACAGACTCATATTCACCCCTCCACTTT. Translation: CASSPGTDSYSPLHF.

Details on this clone: At the DNA level, this CDR3 is encoded by other sequences in the same sample as well. The DNA for the CDR3 is TGTGCCAGCAGCTTAACTAGCGGGGCTCTATACGAGCAGTACTTC. It yields the protein CASSLTSGALYEQYF. The chain is built from TRBV7-9 and TRBJ2-7, with 10 bases matching TRBD2. This CDR3 has 15 residues. V trimming: 2 bases; J trimming: 4 bases; junction bases outside the gene matches: 5. Germline values: CDR1 SEHNR, CDR2 FQNEAQ (reference sequence).

The chain links TRBV7-2 to TRBJ1-5; D unresolved. The CDR3 spans 14 residues. The ends were cut back, 5 bases at V and 3 bases at J, with 11 bases in the middle. The germline V gene encodes CDR1 SGHTA and CDR2 FQGNSA. The DNA for the CDR3 is TGTGCCAGCAGCGCCGCGAGCGACAATCAGCCCCAGCATTTT. Protein: CASSAASDNQPQHF.

V usage is TRBV7-9 and J usage is TRBJ2-3, with D possibly matching TRBD1 (6 bases). The V end lost 4 bases, the J end lost 3 bases, and 8 bases lay between the germline ends. The germline V gene encodes CDR1 SEHNR and CDR2 FQNEAQ (reference sequence). The CDR3 is made up of 13 amino acids. This chain's CDR3 is CASSSQGTDTQYF. As DNA, the CDR3 is TGTGCCAGCAGCTCACAGGGAACAGATACGCAGTATTTT.

This clone was picked up a small number of times. The chain carries TRBV21-1 and TRBJ2-3; the table's D call, TRBD1, has no DNA check behind it. TRBV21-1 is annotated as a pseudogene. The CDR3 consists of 17 residues. The CDR3 loop reads CASSKTTGGGGTDTQYF. As DNA, the CDR3 is TGTGCCAGCAGCAAAACAACAGGGGGTGGGGGAACAGATACGCAGTATTTT.

J is TRBJ2-2 and V is TRBV7-8; 7 nucleotides align to TRBD1. Per germline, CDR1 SGHVS and CDR2 FQNEAQ. The CDR3 covers 13 residues. With V trimmed by 5 bases and J by 7 bases, 4 bases remained unmatched. CDR3: CASSATGLGELFF. CDR3 coding DNA: TGTGCCAGCAGCGCGACAGGGCTCGGGGAGCTGTTTTTT.

The chain combines TRBV5-1 with TRBJ2-3; 9 nucleotides match TRBD1. Trimming removed 1 base from V and 4 bases from J; junction bases left unmatched: 10. Germline V CDR1 and CDR2: SGHRS, YFSETQ. The CDR3 contains 17 residues. CDR3 sequence: CASSLINRGLLADTQYF. The CDR3 coding sequence is TGCGCCAGCAGCTTGATCAACAGGGGGCTGCTGGCAGATACGCAGTATTTT.